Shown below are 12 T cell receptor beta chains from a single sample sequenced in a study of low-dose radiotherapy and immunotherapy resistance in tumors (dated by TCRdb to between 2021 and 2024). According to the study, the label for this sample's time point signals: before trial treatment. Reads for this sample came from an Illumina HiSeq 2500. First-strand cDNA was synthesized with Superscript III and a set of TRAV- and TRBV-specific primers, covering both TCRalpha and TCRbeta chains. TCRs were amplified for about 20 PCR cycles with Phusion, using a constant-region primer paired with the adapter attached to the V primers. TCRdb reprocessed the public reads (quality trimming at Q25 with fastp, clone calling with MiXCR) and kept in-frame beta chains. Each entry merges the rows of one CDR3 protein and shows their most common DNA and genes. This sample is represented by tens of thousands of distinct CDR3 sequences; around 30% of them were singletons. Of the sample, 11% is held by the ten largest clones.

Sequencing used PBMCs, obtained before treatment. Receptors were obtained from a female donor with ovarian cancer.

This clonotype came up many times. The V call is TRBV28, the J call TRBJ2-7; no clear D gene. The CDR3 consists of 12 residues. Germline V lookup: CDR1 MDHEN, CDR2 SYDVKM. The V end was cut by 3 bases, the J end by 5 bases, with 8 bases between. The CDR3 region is CASSLFRNEQYF. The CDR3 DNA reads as TGTGCCAGCAGTTTGTTCAGGAACGAGCAGTACTTC.

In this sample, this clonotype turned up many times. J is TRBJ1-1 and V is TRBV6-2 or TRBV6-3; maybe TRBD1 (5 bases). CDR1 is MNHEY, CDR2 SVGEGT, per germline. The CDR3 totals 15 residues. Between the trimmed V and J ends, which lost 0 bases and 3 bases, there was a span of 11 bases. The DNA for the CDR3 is TGTGCCAGCAGTTACTCGAGGATGGGACACACTGAAGCTTTCTTT. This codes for CASSYSRMGHTEAFF.

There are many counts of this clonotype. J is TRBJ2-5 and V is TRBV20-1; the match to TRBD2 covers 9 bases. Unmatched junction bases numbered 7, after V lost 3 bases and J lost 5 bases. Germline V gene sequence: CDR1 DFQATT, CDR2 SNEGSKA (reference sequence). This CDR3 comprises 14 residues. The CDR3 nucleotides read TGCAGTGCTAGGGCGGGGGGGCCGTGGGAGACCCAGTACTTC. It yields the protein CSARAGGPWETQYF.

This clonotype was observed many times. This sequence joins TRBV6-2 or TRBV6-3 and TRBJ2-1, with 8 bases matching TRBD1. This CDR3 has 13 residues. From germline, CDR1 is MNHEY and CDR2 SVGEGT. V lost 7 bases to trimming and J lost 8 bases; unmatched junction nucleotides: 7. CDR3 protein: CASTFQGADEQFF. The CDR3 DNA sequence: TGTGCCAGCACCTTTCAGGGGGCTGATGAGCAGTTCTTC.

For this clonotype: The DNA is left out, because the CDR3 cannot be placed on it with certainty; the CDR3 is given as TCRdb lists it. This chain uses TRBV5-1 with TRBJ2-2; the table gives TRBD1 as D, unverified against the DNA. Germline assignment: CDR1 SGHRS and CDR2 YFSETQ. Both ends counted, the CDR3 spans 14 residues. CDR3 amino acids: CASSFRITGELFFF.

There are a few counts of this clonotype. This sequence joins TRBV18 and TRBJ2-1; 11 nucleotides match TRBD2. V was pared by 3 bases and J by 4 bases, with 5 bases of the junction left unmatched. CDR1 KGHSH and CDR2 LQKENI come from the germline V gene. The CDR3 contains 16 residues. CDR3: CASSPEGLAVYNEQFF. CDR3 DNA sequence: TGTGCCAGCTCACCGGAGGGACTAGCGGTTTACAATGAGCAGTTCTTC.

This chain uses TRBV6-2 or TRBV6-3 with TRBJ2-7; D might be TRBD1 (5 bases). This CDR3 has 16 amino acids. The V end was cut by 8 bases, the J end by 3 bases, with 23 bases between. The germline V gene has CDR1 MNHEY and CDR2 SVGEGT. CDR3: CASGPFGGRANYEQYF. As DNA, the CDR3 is TGTGCCAGCGGTCCATTTGGCGGCAGGGCAAACTACGAGCAGTACTTC.

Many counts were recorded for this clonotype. DNA of the CDR3: TGTGCCAGCAGAAGGACAGCTAGAATCGGAAACACCATATATTTT. Protein product: CASRRTARIGNTIYF. The rearrangement uses TRBV12-3 or TRBV12-4 and TRBJ1-3; D may be TRBD1 (6 bases). This CDR3 comprises 15 residues. V dropped 6 bases and J dropped 4 bases, with 16 bases sitting between them.

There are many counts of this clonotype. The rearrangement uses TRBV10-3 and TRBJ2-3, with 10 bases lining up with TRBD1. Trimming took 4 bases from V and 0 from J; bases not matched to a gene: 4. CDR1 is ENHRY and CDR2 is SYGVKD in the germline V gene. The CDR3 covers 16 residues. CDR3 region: CAISGGQGTSTDTQYF. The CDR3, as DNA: TGTGCCATCAGTGGGGGACAGGGGACTAGCACAGATACGCAGTATTTT.

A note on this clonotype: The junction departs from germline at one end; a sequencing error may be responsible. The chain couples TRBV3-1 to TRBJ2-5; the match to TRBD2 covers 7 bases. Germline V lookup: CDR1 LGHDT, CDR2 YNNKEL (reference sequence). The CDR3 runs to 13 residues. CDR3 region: CASSQQVSGLELF. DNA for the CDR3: TGTGCCAGCAGCCAACAGGTCTCCGGACTAGAGCTATTC.

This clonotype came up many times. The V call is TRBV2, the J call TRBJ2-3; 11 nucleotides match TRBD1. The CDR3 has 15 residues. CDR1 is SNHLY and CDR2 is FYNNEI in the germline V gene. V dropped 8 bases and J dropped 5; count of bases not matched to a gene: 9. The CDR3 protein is CASATPGQGVDTQYF. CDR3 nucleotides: TGTGCCAGCGCAACACCGGGACAGGGGGTAGATACGCAGTATTTT.

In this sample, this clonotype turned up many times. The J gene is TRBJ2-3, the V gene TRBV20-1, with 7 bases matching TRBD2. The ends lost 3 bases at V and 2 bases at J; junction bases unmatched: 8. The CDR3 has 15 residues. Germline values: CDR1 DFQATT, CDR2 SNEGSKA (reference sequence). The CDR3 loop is CSARPLADPTDTQYF. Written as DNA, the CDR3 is TGCAGTGCTAGGCCCCTAGCGGATCCCACAGATACGCAGTATTTT.